This is a list of T cell receptor beta chains from one sample in a study of vaccination effects on CD4 cells after COVID-19. Sequencing used immunoSEQ multiplex PCR; TCRdb keeps in-frame clones, though not all of them. The sample includes 25,000 or so clones, about 73% of them seen just once. The antigens of these receptors remain unknown. The source was CD4+ T cells from PBMCs cultured with SARS-CoV-2 spike peptides, collected after COVID-19 vaccination. The receptors shown here come from a human donor who received a COVID-19 vaccine. Each CDR3 is given with its conserved first and last residue. D genes are given only for firm matches. Expanded clones get a size class; other rows say once, few or many, or leave the size out.

D gene	clone size	J gene	V gene	CDR3 protein	CDR3 DNA
NA	few	TRBJ2-7	TRBV4-1	CASSPRPPPSEQYF	TGCGCCAGCAGCCCCCGCCCTCCGCCCAGCGAGCAGTACTTC
TRBD2	NA	TRBJ2-1	TRBV19	CASSIRTSGRNEQFF	TGTGCCAGTAGTATCCGGACTAGCGGGAGGAATGAGCAGTTCTTC
NA	NA	TRBJ2-6	TRBV3-1/TRBV3-2	CASSPAGTPFSGANVLTF	TGTGCCAGCAGCCCGGCCGGGACTCCTTTCTCTGGGGCCAACGTCCTGACTTTC
NA	NA	TRBJ2-7	TRBV18	CASSPPGRVGEQYF	TGTGCCAGCTCACCCCCGGGCAGGGTGGGAGAGCAGTACTTC
TRBD2	few	TRBJ2-3	TRBV6-5	CASSSQRGGPDTQYF	TGTGCCAGCAGTTCCCAGCGGGGGGGCCCAGATACGCAGTATTTT
TRBD2	NA	TRBJ2-2	TRBV5-6	CASSLIAGGPSVGAGELFF	TGTGCCAGCAGCTTAATAGCGGGAGGGCCATCAGTAGGAGCCGGGGAGCTGTTTTTT
TRBD1	NA	TRBJ2-1	TRBV5-6	CASSSGTGSYNEQFF	TGTGCCAGCAGTTCCGGGACAGGCTCCTACAATGAGCAGTTCTTC
NA	once	TRBJ1-6	TRBV12-3/TRBV12-4	CASTILDSPLHF	TGTGCCAGCACTATATTGGATTCACCCCTCCACTTT
NA	NA	TRBJ1-6	TRBV6-5	CASRNRESYNSPLHF	TGTGCCAGCAGAAACAGGGAGTCCTATAATTCACCCCTCCACTTT
NA	NA	TRBJ1-1	TRBV7-8	CASSLSPGTDGTEAFF	TGTGCCAGCAGCTTAAGCCCGGGCACAGATGGCACTGAAGCTTTCTTT
NA	NA	TRBJ2-7	TRBV7-7	CASSLGASNEQYF	TGTGCCAGCAGCTTAGGGGCTAGTAACGAGCAGTACTTC
NA	few	TRBJ1-2	TRBV5-1	CASSLDGLANYGYTF	TGCGCCAGCAGCTTGGATGGGTTAGCTAACTATGGCTACACCTTC